Sequencing of this TCR beta chain was carried out in a study of beta chain features in type 1 diabetes. Sampling consisted of one heparinised blood draw per donor, averaging about 110 mL. Investigators reverse transcribed all isolated RNA, so they sequenced expressed TCRB transcripts. The method was immunoSEQ multiplex PCR; TCRdb's version includes in-frame clones alone and lacks a portion of them. In the table there are 250,000 to 350,000 clones, approximately 15% of which are singletons. This clone was counted a few times. The antigen is undetermined. V was trimmed by 6 bases and J by 3 bases, leaving 14 bases between them. CDR3 length: 15 amino acids. Germline values: CDR1 MNHEY, CDR2 SVGAGI. Whole-study findings and limits: Moderate yet significant TCRB CDR3 shortening was seen in Type 1 diabetes patients in all four CD4+ subsets. A closer apparent resemblance between naive, central memory and Treg TCRB repertoires was seen in patients than in healthy donors.

The sequence was obtained from a man aged 25-45 years in good health. Sequenced material: central memory CD4+ T cells from blood. V is TRBV6-5 and J is TRBJ2-2, with a weak D call TRBD1 (5 bases). CDR3: CASSNSGLDTGELFF. CDR3 in DNA: TGTGCCAGCAGCAACTCAGGGCTAGACACCGGGGAGCTGTTTTTT.